The 24 T cell receptor beta chains below were found in one sample sequenced in a study of T-cell reconstitution after alpha-beta-depleted transplantation in children. Preparation of the TCRbeta library used unique molecular identifiers. TCRdb reanalysed the PCR reads using MiXCR and keeps one entry per CDR3 protein. The sample holds over 150,000 distinct CDR3 sequences, around 10% seen once. Sequencing used PBMCs, obtained before TCRalphabeta/CD19-depleted stem cell transplant. These receptors all stem from a boy younger than 10 with acute myeloid leukemia, due to receive a stem cell transplant.

This clonotype was detected ten times or more. DNA of the CDR3: TGCGCCAGCAGCTTTGGGGACAGGGGTAGCTACGAGCAGTACGTC. It codes for CASSFGDRGSYEQYV. This sequence joins TRBV4-1 and TRBJ2-7, with 10 bases that match TRBD1. Germline CDR1 and CDR2: MGHRA and YSYEKL. V lost 5 bases, J lost 3 bases, and 7 bases stayed unmatched. This CDR3 has 15 amino acids.

The table lists this clonotype with many counts. This rearrangement joins TRBV3-1 to TRBJ2-3; 7 bases match TRBD2. The CDR3 sequence is 13 residues long. The V gene's germline CDR1 is LGHDT and CDR2 YNNKEL (reference sequence). Trimming removed 4 bases from V and 6 bases from J; junction bases left unmatched: 4. The CDR3, as DNA: TGTGCCAGCAGCCCAAGCGGGGAGGATACGCAGTATTTT. This translates into CASSPSGEDTQYF.

In its sample, this clonotype was seen many times. V usage is TRBV20-1 and J usage is TRBJ1-5; D is unclear. Trimming stripped 7 bases from V and 3 bases from J, with 4 bases between. The CDR3 consists of 10 residues. Germline V gene lookup returns CDR1 DFQATT and CDR2 SNEGSKA (reference sequence). The CDR3 DNA is TGCAGTGTGGACAATCAGCCCCAGCATTTT. Its translation: CSVDNQPQHF.

In this sample, this clonotype turned up many times. The V gene is TRBV4-1, the J gene TRBJ1-1; D is ambiguous. Germline V lookup: CDR1 MGHRA, CDR2 YSYEKL. This CDR3 has 11 amino acids. V gave up 5 bases and J gave up 7 bases, with 8 bases separating them. For the CDR3, the DNA is TGCGCCAGCAGCGGGCGCGTTGAAGCTTTCTTT. This gives the protein CASSGRVEAFF.

This clonotype was picked up many times. The chain couples TRBV6-1 to TRBJ2-7; D gene unclear. This CDR3 is 15 amino acids long. Between the trimmed V and J ends, which lost 2 bases and 5 bases, there was a span of 16 bases. Germline lookup yields CDR1 MNHNS and CDR2 SASEGT. The DNA for the CDR3 is TGTGCCAGCAGTGAACCGCCGGCCGCCCCCGACGAGCAGTACTTC. Translating gives CASSEPPAAPDEQYF.

This clonotype was found many times. The CDR3 DNA follows: TGCAGCGTTGTGCTGGGGGCGGATGGCTACACCTTC. This codes for CSVVLGADGYTF. The chain couples TRBV29-1 to TRBJ1-2; D might be TRBD1 (6 bases). The length of the CDR3 is 12 residues. Trimming took 4 bases from V and 6 from J, leaving 12 bases between them. Germline-derived CDR1 and CDR2 are SQVTM and ANQGSEA.

This clonotype was observed many times. The genes are TRBV2 and TRBJ2-5; D remains unclear. Between the trimmed V and J ends, which lost 7 bases and 1 base, there was a span of 4 bases. The CDR3 contains 11 residues. Germline assignment: CDR1 SNHLY and CDR2 FYNNEI. The CDR3 DNA follows: TGTGCCAGCACGTTCCAAGAGACCCAGTACTTC. This sequence encodes CASTFQETQYF.

This clonotype was seen ten or more times. J is TRBJ2-1 and V is TRBV12-3 or TRBV12-4; 11 positions match TRBD2. V shed 3 bases, J shed 5 bases, and the junction held 21 bases outside the gene matches. This CDR3 is built from 21 residues. The CDR3 loop reads CASSFGRLMFPLAGGNNEQFF. The DNA for the CDR3 is TGTGCCAGCAGTTTTGGACGCCTTATGTTCCCCCTAGCGGGGGGCAACAATGAGCAGTTCTTC.

In this sample, this clonotype turned up many times. The J gene is TRBJ2-1, the V gene TRBV24-1; no clear D gene. The CDR3 has 12 amino acids. Trimming left V 6 bases short and J 7 bases short, with 9 bases between. CDR1 and CDR2 from the germline V gene are KGHDR and SFDVKD. The CDR3: CATSQLANEQFF. In nucleotides, the CDR3 is TGTGCCACCAGTCAACTGGCAAATGAGCAGTTCTTC.

This clonotype was observed at least ten times. The rearrangement joins TRBV12-3 or TRBV12-4 to TRBJ2-6, with D unresolved. There are 15 residues in the CDR3. V lost 6 bases and J lost 0, with 9 bases in between. The CDR3 DNA reads TGTGCCAGCAGCCCCCTCAGCTCTGGGGCCAACGTCCTGACTTTC. Its translation: CASSPLSSGANVLTF.

This clonotype was seen a few times. The J gene is TRBJ2-2, the V gene TRBV12-5; 8 bases match TRBD2. V was clipped by 0 bases and J by 7 bases; unmatched bases: 1. Germline CDR1 LGHNT, CDR2 FRNRAP. The CDR3 extends over 14 amino acids. The CDR3 DNA is TGTGCTAGTGGTTTGGTCCTAGCGGGCGGGGAGCTGTTTTTT. Translation: CASGLVLAGGELFF. Together with reference TRBV12-5 and TRBJ2-2, the CDR3 gives the full variable domain: DARVTQTPRHKVTEMGQEVTMRCQPILGHNTVFWYRQTMMQGLELLAYFRNRAPLDDSGMPKDRFSAEMPDATLATLKIQPSEPRDSAVYFCASGLVLAGGELFFGEGSRLTVL.

This clonotype was seen ten or more times. V is TRBV6-5 and J is TRBJ2-6; D gene unclear. This CDR3 region has 15 residues. V lost 3 bases and J lost 3, with 9 bases in between. Germline V lookup: CDR1 MNHEY, CDR2 SVGAGI. The CDR3 here is CASSYRTDGANVLTF. The CDR3 nucleotides read TGTGCCAGCAGTTATCGAACGGATGGGGCCAACGTCCTGACTTTC.

Points on this clonotype: This may arise from a read error, as a much more abundant clone is one base away. This rearrangement joins TRBV15 to TRBJ2-3, with 10 bases that match TRBD1. This CDR3 spans 15 amino acids. Germline V gives CDR1 LNHNV, CDR2 YYDKDF (reference sequence). With V trimmed by 4 bases and J by 4 bases, 5 bases remained unmatched. CDR3 region: CATSKSGQGADTQYF. The CDR3 DNA reads as TGTGCCACCAGCAAATCCGGACAGGGGGCAGATACGCAGTATTTT.

This clonotype was recorded at least ten times. V is TRBV5-1 and J is TRBJ2-2; D is ambiguous. The V end lost 1 base, the J end lost 4 bases, and 5 bases lay between the germline ends. The CDR3 spans 13 residues. Germline lookup yields CDR1 SGHRS and CDR2 YFSETQ. DNA for the CDR3: TGCGCCAGCAGCTTGTCCGCCACCGGGGAGCTGTTTTTT. It codes for CASSLSATGELFF.

The chain links TRBV29-1 to TRBJ1-2, with D possibly being TRBD1 (5 bases). The V end lost 6 bases, the J end lost 8 bases, and 13 bases lay between the germline ends. The CDR3 spans 11 residues. Looked up from germline, CDR1 is SQVTM and CDR2 is ANQGSEA. CDR3 in amino acids: CSVARVDGYTF. In nucleotides, the CDR3 is TGCAGCGTGGCCAGGGTGGACGGCTACACCTTC.

The sample holds many counts of this clonotype. This chain connects TRBV20-1 to TRBJ2-3, with D possibly matching TRBD1 (5 bases). Trimming shortened V by 6 bases and J by 1 base, and 11 bases separated the two germline ends. Germline V CDR1 and CDR2: DFQATT, SNEGSKA (reference sequence). The length of the CDR3 is 13 residues. The CDR3 loop is CSARGHGTDTQYF. The CDR3 DNA reads as TGCAGTGCCCGTGGACATGGCACAGATACGCAGTATTTT.

This clonotype has at least ten counts. For the CDR3, the DNA is TGTGCCATCAGTGCGGTGACAGGGGCCCACGAGCAGTACTTC. It yields the protein CAISAVTGAHEQYF. The J gene is TRBJ2-7, the V gene TRBV10-3; 8 bases are shared with TRBD1. Per germline, CDR1 ENHRY and CDR2 SYGVKD. Unmatched junction bases numbered 7, after V lost 4 bases and J lost 5 bases. The CDR3 runs to 14 residues.

This clonotype was counted ten times or more. The chain combines TRBV20-1 with TRBJ2-7, with unresolved D. Germline CDR1 DFQATT, CDR2 SNEGSKA (reference sequence). V lost 3 bases and J 4 bases, leaving 7 bases between the germline ends. This CDR3 contains 11 residues. The CDR3 sequence: CSASINYEQYF. The CDR3, as DNA: TGCAGTGCTAGTATCAATTACGAGCAGTACTTC.

This clonotype was detected many times. V and J are TRBV27 and TRBJ2-1, with unresolved D. This CDR3 contains 16 residues. V shed 5 bases and J shed 7 bases, with 21 bases lying between them. CDR1 is MNHEY and CDR2 is SMNVEV in the germline V gene (reference sequence). CDR3 region: CASSPIGVRPWNEQFF. The CDR3, as DNA: TGTGCCAGCAGTCCCATCGGAGTTCGTCCGTGGAATGAGCAGTTCTTC.

This clonotype came up many times. V is TRBV4-1 and J is TRBJ2-7; unclear D gene. This CDR3 comprises 15 residues. The germline V gene encodes CDR1 MGHRA and CDR2 YSYEKL. V was clipped by 0 bases and J by 5 bases, with 14 bases between them. CDR3 region: CASSQEWRFQNEQYF. DNA of the CDR3: TGCGCCAGCAGCCAAGAGTGGCGGTTCCAAAACGAGCAGTACTTC.

This clonotype came up many times. The CDR3 protein is CASSQKQLSRGNTEAFF. CDR3 coding DNA: TGCGCCAGCAGCCAGAAGCAACTATCCAGGGGCAACACTGAAGCTTTCTTT. The genes are TRBV5-1 and TRBJ1-1; possibly TRBD1 for D (6 bases). There are 17 residues in the CDR3. V gave up 4 bases and J gave up 2 bases, with 21 bases separating them. In germline, CDR1 is SGHRS, CDR2 YFSETQ.

This clonotype was seen ten or more times. The rearrangement joins TRBV28 to TRBJ1-2, with TRBD1 as a possible D gene (5 bases). Per germline, CDR1 MDHEN and CDR2 SYDVKM. The CDR3 covers 15 residues. Trimming removed 5 bases from V and 5 bases from J, with 18 bases in between. In nucleotides, the CDR3 is TGTGCCAGCAGTCCAACTTTGGAGGGGCTTTATGGCTACACCTTC. Amino acid sequence: CASSPTLEGLYGYTF.

In its sample, this clonotype was seen many times. The J gene is TRBJ2-5, the V gene TRBV6-5; 12 bases agree with TRBD1. The CDR3 is made up of 16 amino acids. Unmatched junction bases numbered 7, after V lost 4 bases and J lost 4 bases. Germline loops: CDR1 MNHEY, CDR2 SVGAGI. The CDR3 reads CASSLGQGASGETQYF. The CDR3 bases are TGTGCCAGCAGTTTGGGACAGGGGGCATCGGGAGAGACCCAGTACTTC.

A word on this clonotype: A read error is possible here, since a much larger clone lies one base away. CDR3 sequence reads: CSARVLVRGLDYGYPF. CDR3 sequence (DNA): TGCAGTGCTAGAGTGCTTGTCAGGGGGCTGGACTATGGCTACCCCTTC. The chain has TRBV20-1 and TRBJ1-2; 8 bases align to TRBD1. The length of the CDR3 is 16 residues. CDR1 is DFQATT and CDR2 is SNEGSKA in the germline V gene (reference sequence).